This TCR beta chain was recorded in a study of T cells in Graves' hyperthyroidism and ophthalmopathy. Study overall: Blood from the periphery was taken at initial diagnosis, before any treatment.

This clonotype was observed many times. Antigen specificity is unknown. Orbital computed tomography, thyroid ultrasound, serum thyroxine and TRAb, and clinical symptoms together informed the diagnoses. General study findings and limits: Blood held most thyroid clonotypes expanded above 0.001 frequency.

RNA transcripts were the template for amplifying TCR beta CDR3 regions. First-round RT-PCR of the TCR CDR3 relied on the HTBI primer set. MiXCR was run by TCRdb on the multiplex PCR reads, yielding one entry per CDR3 protein. The sample has 300,000 to 450,000 distinct CDR3 sequences, roughly an eighth seen once; the top ten hold about 9.1%. The sample consisted of blood. The source of this sequence is a woman between 18 and 29 years old with Graves' hyperthyroidism.

The CDR3 is CASSFFAGQGSYEQYF. CDR3 coding DNA: TGTGCCAGCAGCTTCTTCGCGGGACAGGGCAGCTACGAGCAGTACTTC. V is TRBV5-5 and J is TRBJ2-7; 9 positions match TRBD1. V lost 2 bases to trimming and J lost 3 bases; unmatched junction nucleotides: 9. The CDR3 sequence is 16 residues long. Germline V gene data show CDR1 as SGHKS and CDR2 as YYEKEE (reference sequence).